The present entry profiles one TCR beta chain with its context. Its antigen is as yet unknown. The sample originates from a study of T cells in Graves' hyperthyroidism and ophthalmopathy. Whole-study findings and limits: Researchers found most expanded thyroid clonotypes above 0.001 in blood as well.

Amplification targeted TCR beta CDR3 regions from RNA transcripts. First-round RT-PCR of the TCR CDR3 relied on the HTBI primer set. TCRdb called the multiplex PCR reads again in MiXCR, with one record for every CDR3 protein. This sample carries about 540,000 distinct CDR3 sequences, approximately 44% of them seen once, and the ten largest clones take 8.2%. The sample taken for sequencing was peripheral blood or thyroid tissue (not recorded which). This clonotype was sampled from a woman aged 18-30 years with Graves' hyperthyroidism.

The DNA for the CDR3 is TGTGCCAGCAGCAGCCACCCCCGGGCGGGTAATGAAAAACTGTTTTTT. Protein product: CASSSHPRAGNEKLFF. The V and J genes are TRBV7-9 and TRBJ1-4; no firm D call. CDR3 size: 16 residues. V was clipped by 5 bases and J by 4 bases, with 17 bases between them. Germline V gives CDR1 SEHNR, CDR2 FQNEAQ (reference sequence). Looking up the rest from reference TRBV7-9 and TRBJ1-4 gives the full variable domain: DTGVSQNPRHKITKRGQNVTFRCDPISEHNRLYWYRQTLGQGPEFLTYFQNEAQLEKSRLLSDRFSAERPKGSFSTLEIQRTEQGDSAMYLCASSSHPRAGNEKLFFGSGTQLSVL.